Reported below is one T cell receptor beta chain. This sample stems from a study of OX40 agonist ivuxolimab in advanced cancers. Turning to the study itself: Patients were treated with ivuxolimab, an agonistic anti-OX40 (CD134) antibody. Three patients responded partially, comprising one with hepatocellular carcinoma and two with cutaneous melanoma.

Patients with a history of autoimmune disease or on systemic immunosuppression were excluded. The method was immunoSEQ multiplex PCR; TCRdb's version includes in-frame clones alone and lacks a portion of them. The sample has about 62,000 clones; over 75% are singletons. Germline values: CDR1 LNHDA, CDR2 SQIVND (reference sequence). J lost 8 bases, V lost 1 base, and 4 bases had no gene match. The CDR3 sequence is 16 residues long. Sequencing used CD4+ or CD8+ T cells sorted from blood, obtained in a trial of the OX40 agonist ivuxolimab. The clonotype was recovered from an adult with an advanced solid tumor such as melanoma, head and neck, liver or kidney cancer. This chain joins TRBV19 and TRBJ2-1; TRBD2 matches at 14 bases. The chain's CDR3 is CASSIGLAGGNDEQFF. The CDR3, as DNA: TGTGCCAGTAGTATAGGACTAGCGGGGGGGAACGATGAGCAGTTCTTC.